Listed below are T cell receptor beta chains from one sample, sequenced in a study of T-cell reconstitution after alpha-beta-depleted transplantation in children. TCRdb analysed the PCR reads with MiXCR anew, one entry per CDR3 protein. The sample yields 450,000 to 550,000 distinct CDR3 sequences, around 10% seen once. The sequencing here drew on PBMCs, mostly from graft donor cells, taken 180 days after TCRalphabeta/CD19-depleted stem cell transplant. These receptors were obtained from a female patient younger than 10 who had a stem cell transplant for aplastic anemia, so the T cells may come from the graft donor. Each CDR3 is given with its conserved first and last residue. D genes are given only for firm matches. Clone size is stated in some rows and not others, as once, few, many or a class when expanded.

d_call	clone_size	j_call	v_call	cdr3_aa	cdr3_nt
NA	NA	TRBJ1-5	TRBV7-9	CASSLGGTDQPQHF	TGTGCCAGCAGCTTAGGGGGCACAGATCAGCCCCAGCATTTT
NA	NA	TRBJ2-6	TRBV5-1	CASSFRTPLGAGANVLTF	TGCGCCAGCAGCTTCCGGACACCCCTGGGGGCTGGGGCCAACGTCCTGACTTTC
TRBD2	few	TRBJ2-1	TRBV28	CASTLVGAGGGEQFF	TGTGCCAGCACCCTGGTTGGGGCGGGAGGCGGTGAGCAGTTCTTC
TRBD2	few	TRBJ2-1	TRBV20-1	CGTPGLADISSYNEQFF	TGCGGGACTCCGGGACTAGCGGACATAAGCTCCTACAATGAGCAGTTCTTC
NA	NA	TRBJ2-4	TRBV10-3	CAISEKNIQYF	TGTGCCATCAGTGAAAAAAACATTCAGTACTTC
NA	few	TRBJ1-2	TRBV25-1	CASSEFASYGYTF	TGTGCCAGCAGTGAATTTGCATCCTATGGCTACACCTTC
TRBD2	many	TRBJ2-3	TRBV20-1	CSASREGTQYF	TGCAGTGCTAGTCGGGAGGGAACGCAGTATTTT
NA	few	TRBJ2-1	TRBV5-5	CASSTWAEGYNEQFF	TGTGCCAGCAGCACCTGGGCCGAGGGATACAATGAGCAGTTCTTC
NA	once	TRBJ1-1	TRBV6-1	CASSDIRMGNTEAFF	TGTGCCAGCAGTGATATTAGGATGGGGAACACTGAAGCTTTCTTT
NA	many	TRBJ2-7	TRBV7-8	CASSLAGGNEQYF	TGTGCCAGCAGCTTAGCGGGCGGGAACGAGCAGTACTTC
TRBD1	few	TRBJ2-7	TRBV28	CASSLFASTGVTYEQYF	TGTGCCAGCAGTTTATTTGCATCGACAGGGGTTACCTACGAGCAGTACTTC
TRBD2	NA	TRBJ2-1	TRBV12-3/TRBV12-4	CASINGTRWVEQFF	TGTGCCAGCATCAACGGGACTAGATGGGTTGAGCAGTTCTTC
NA	few	TRBJ1-1	TRBV6-1	CASSHRGPQTEAFF	TGTGCCAGCAGTCATCGCGGACCGCAGACTGAAGCTTTCTTT
NA	few	TRBJ2-6	TRBV28	CASSLPGVTGANVLTF	TGTGCCAGCAGTTTGCCCGGGGTTACCGGGGCCAACGTCCTGACTTTC
NA	many	TRBJ2-1	TRBV20-1	CSAILAVSSYNEQFF	TGCAGTGCTATATTAGCGGTTAGCTCCTACAATGAGCAGTTCTTC
NA	once	TRBJ1-2	TRBV27	CASSSRSLEGYGYTF	TGTGCCAGCAGCTCAAGGTCCTTGGAGGGCTATGGCTACACCTTC
NA	NA	TRBJ1-5	TRBV27	CASSLSLGLNQPQHF	TGTGCCAGCAGTTTGTCCCTAGGACTTAATCAGCCCCAGCATTTT
NA	few	TRBJ1-1	TRBV11-2	CASSLVLGGSGNTEAFF	TGTGCCAGCAGCTTAGTCTTGGGGGGCTCGGGGAACACTGAAGCTTTCTTT